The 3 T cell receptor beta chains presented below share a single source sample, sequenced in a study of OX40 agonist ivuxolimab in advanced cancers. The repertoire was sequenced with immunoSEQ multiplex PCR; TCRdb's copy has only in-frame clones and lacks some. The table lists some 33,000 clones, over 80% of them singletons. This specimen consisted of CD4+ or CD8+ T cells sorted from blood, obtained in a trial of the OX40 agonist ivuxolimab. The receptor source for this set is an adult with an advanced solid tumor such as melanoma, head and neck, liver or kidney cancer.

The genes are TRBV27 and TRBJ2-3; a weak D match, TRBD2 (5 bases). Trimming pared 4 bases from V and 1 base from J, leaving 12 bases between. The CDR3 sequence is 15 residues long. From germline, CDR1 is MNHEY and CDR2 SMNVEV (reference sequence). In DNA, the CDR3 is TGTGCCAGCAGTTCACAACTAGTTCGCACAGATACGCAGTATTTT. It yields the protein CASSSQLVRTDTQYF.

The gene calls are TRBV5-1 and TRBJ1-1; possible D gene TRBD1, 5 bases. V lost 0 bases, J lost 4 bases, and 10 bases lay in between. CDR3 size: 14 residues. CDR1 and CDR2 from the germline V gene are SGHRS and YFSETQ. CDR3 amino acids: CASSLDGGTTEAFF. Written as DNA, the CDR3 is TGCGCCAGCAGCTTGGATGGGGGAACCACTGAAGCTTTCTTT. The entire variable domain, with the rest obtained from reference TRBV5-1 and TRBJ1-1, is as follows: KAGVTQTPRYLIKTRGQQVTLSCSPISGHRSVSWYQQTPGQGLQFLFEYFSETQRNKGNFPGRFSGRQFSNSRSEMNVSTLELGDSALYLCASSLDGGTTEAFFGQGTRLTVV.

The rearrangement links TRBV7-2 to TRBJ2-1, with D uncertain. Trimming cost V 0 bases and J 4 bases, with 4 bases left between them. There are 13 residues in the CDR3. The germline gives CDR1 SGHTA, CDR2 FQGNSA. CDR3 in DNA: TGTGCCAGCAGCTTAGCGAGGTACAATGAGCAGTTCTTC. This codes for CASSLARYNEQFF.